A single sample gave rise to the 15 T cell receptor beta chains below, sequenced in a study of T cell responses to AZD1222 COVID-19 vaccine. Clones were sequenced by immunoSEQ multiplex PCR, and TCRdb holds only the in-frame ones, with some missing. The sample lists some 150,000 clones, about 88% seen once, with over 3.5% in the top ten. The source material was peripheral blood, sampled on day 0 of AZD1222 vaccination. The receptors here all came from an adult in good health.

The J gene is TRBJ2-2, the V gene TRBV12-3 or TRBV12-4; D is ambiguous. CDR3 length: 12 residues. V lost 6 bases, J lost 7 bases, and 9 bases lay in between. This CDR3 is CASSPTHGELFF. The CDR3, as DNA: TGTGCCAGCAGCCCAACACACGGGGAGCTGTTTTTT.

The J gene is TRBJ2-7, the V gene TRBV6-5; 10 nucleotides align to TRBD1. The CDR3 covers 13 residues. Germline V gene lookup returns CDR1 MNHEY and CDR2 SVGAGI. V gave up 10 bases and J gave up 3 bases; unmatched junction bases: 6. CDR3 protein: CATLGTGVYEQYF. The DNA for the CDR3 is TGTGCCACGCTTGGGACAGGGGTCTACGAGCAGTACTTC.

The V gene is TRBV4-2, the J gene TRBJ2-7; D is perhaps TRBD1 (6 bases). This CDR3 has 13 residues. Deletions cut 2 bases from V and 3 bases from J, with 8 bases between. The germline V gene encodes CDR1 LGHNA and CDR2 YNFKEQ. CDR3 residues: CASSQPGVYEQYF. The CDR3 DNA reads as TGTGCCAGCAGCCAACCAGGGGTCTACGAGCAGTACTTC.

Here the CDR3 DNA reads TGCAGCGTTGAAGATGTCAGGGAAAACGCCAAAAACATTCAGTACTTC. It yields the protein CSVEDVRENAKNIQYF. The rearrangement links TRBV29-1 to TRBJ2-4; TRBD1 is a possible D gene (5 bases). The CDR3 runs to 16 residues. Germline V gene sequence: CDR1 SQVTM, CDR2 ANQGSEA. Trimming cost V 0 bases and J 1 base, with 13 bases left between them.

The chain recombines TRBV6-5 with TRBJ1-1, with D possibly TRBD1 on 5 matching bases. Trimming took off 4 bases at V and 6 bases at J, with 12 bases between the two ends. In germline, CDR1 is MNHEY, CDR2 SVGAGI. This CDR3 is built from 13 residues. The CDR3 DNA sequence: TGTGCCAGCAGTTCCCCTTTGGGGGCTGAAGCTTTCTTT. Amino acid sequence: CASSSPLGAEAFF.

V is TRBV6-5 and J is TRBJ1-6; the match to TRBD1 covers 7 bases. CDR1 is MNHEY and CDR2 is SVGAGI in the germline V gene. This CDR3 region has 15 residues. Losses at the gene ends were 4 bases for V and 9 bases for J; bases not matched to a gene: 9. The CDR3 here is CASSFLRTGGSPLHF. Here the CDR3 DNA reads TGTGCCAGCAGTTTTCTACGGACAGGTGGTTCACCCCTCCACTTT.

The rearrangement joins TRBV27 to TRBJ1-2; tentative D call: TRBD1 (5 bases). Trimming took off 6 bases at V and 4 bases at J, with 21 bases between the two ends. This CDR3 spans 16 amino acids. Germline V gene data show CDR1 as MNHEY and CDR2 as SMNVEV (reference sequence). The CDR3 is CASRAIGAVSLYGYTF. The CDR3 DNA sequence: TGTGCCAGCAGAGCCATTGGGGCCGTCTCCCTCTATGGCTACACCTTC.

The chain recombines TRBV7-3 with TRBJ2-7; TRBD1 matches at 7 bases. This CDR3 is 15 amino acids long. CDR1 SGHTA and CDR2 FQGTGA come from the germline V gene. After removal of 5 bases from V and 5 bases from J, the junction contained 12 bases not matched to a gene. CDR3 nucleotides: TGTGCCAGCAGCCCCGGTTGGGGAAGGGGGCACGAGCAGTACTTC. Protein product: CASSPGWGRGHEQYF. Combining the CDR3 with reference TRBV7-3 and TRBJ2-7 gives the whole variable domain GAGVSQTPSNKVTEKGKYVELRCDPISGHTALYWYRQSLGQGPEFLIYFQGTGAADDSGLPNDRFFAVRPEGSVSTLKIQRTERGDSAVYLCASSPGWGRGHEQYFGPGTRLTVT.

The V gene is TRBV25-1, the J gene TRBJ1-1; no clear D gene. Germline-derived CDR1 and CDR2 are MGHDK and SYGVNS. This CDR3 is built from 13 residues. With 6 bases removed from V and 7 bases from J, the gap between germline ends came to 15 bases. CDR3 DNA: TGTGCCAGCAGGGACCCCGCGCAGCTTGAAGCTTTCTTT. Its translation: CASRDPAQLEAFF.

V and J are TRBV30 and TRBJ1-1; D possibly corresponds to TRBD1 (5 bases). V gave up 0 bases and J gave up 14 bases, with 16 bases separating them. Germline V gene data show CDR1 as GTSNPN and CDR2 as SVGIG (reference sequence). The CDR3 consists of 12 residues. The CDR3 here is CAWSVGRGPGFF. Written as DNA, the CDR3 is TGTGCCTGGAGTGTAGGTCGGGGCCCGGGCTTCTTT.

The V gene is TRBV10-1, the J gene TRBJ1-1; TRBD1 aligns across 7 bases. CDR3 length: 15 amino acids. CDR1 is WNHNN and CDR2 is SYGVQD in the germline V gene (reference sequence). J lost 8 bases, V lost 6 bases, and 15 bases had no gene match. CDR3 in amino acids: CASRNTPGQRHEAFF. CDR3 coding DNA: TGCGCCAGCAGAAATACACCGGGACAGAGGCACGAAGCTTTCTTT.

This clone was seen only a few times. The V and J genes are TRBV2 and TRBJ1-6; D is uncertain. The CDR3 covers 15 residues. Trimming stripped 1 base from V and 4 bases from J, with 8 bases between. Germline loops: CDR1 SNHLY, CDR2 FYNNEI. CDR3 in amino acids: CASSEDEGYNSPLHF. The CDR3 bases are TGTGCCAGCAGTGAAGATGAGGGTTATAATTCACCCCTCCACTTT.

V usage is TRBV7-9 and J usage is TRBJ1-4, with D perhaps TRBD1 (6 bases). Germline CDR1 and CDR2: SEHNR and FQNEAQ (reference sequence). This CDR3 is 17 amino acids long. The ends were cut back, 1 base at V and 6 bases at J, with 18 bases in the middle. For the CDR3, the DNA is TGTGCCAGCAGCTTAGGGCGGACAGTACTGGGGGATGAAAAACTGTTTTTT. Translation: CASSLGRTVLGDEKLFF.

This clone is a singleton in its sample. This chain connects TRBV3-1 (or the pseudogene TRBV3-2) to TRBJ2-5; D not certain. V gave up 11 bases and J gave up 5 bases, with 21 bases separating them. The CDR3 spans 14 residues. Per the germline V gene, CDR1 is LGHDT and CDR2 is YNNKEL (reference sequence). The CDR3 region is CAAGALDSSETQYF. The CDR3 region has the DNA TGTGCCGCCGGCGCTTTAGACTCGTCCGAGACCCAGTACTTC.

This clone was counted a single time. J is TRBJ1-5 and V is TRBV7-3, with D perhaps matching TRBD1 (6 bases). The CDR3 runs to 13 residues. V dropped 5 bases and J dropped 2 bases, with 7 bases sitting between them. The germline V gene encodes CDR1 SGHTA and CDR2 FQGTGA. The chain's CDR3 is CASSQGRNQPQHF. DNA for the CDR3: TGTGCCAGCAGCCAGGGGCGCAATCAGCCCCAGCATTTT.